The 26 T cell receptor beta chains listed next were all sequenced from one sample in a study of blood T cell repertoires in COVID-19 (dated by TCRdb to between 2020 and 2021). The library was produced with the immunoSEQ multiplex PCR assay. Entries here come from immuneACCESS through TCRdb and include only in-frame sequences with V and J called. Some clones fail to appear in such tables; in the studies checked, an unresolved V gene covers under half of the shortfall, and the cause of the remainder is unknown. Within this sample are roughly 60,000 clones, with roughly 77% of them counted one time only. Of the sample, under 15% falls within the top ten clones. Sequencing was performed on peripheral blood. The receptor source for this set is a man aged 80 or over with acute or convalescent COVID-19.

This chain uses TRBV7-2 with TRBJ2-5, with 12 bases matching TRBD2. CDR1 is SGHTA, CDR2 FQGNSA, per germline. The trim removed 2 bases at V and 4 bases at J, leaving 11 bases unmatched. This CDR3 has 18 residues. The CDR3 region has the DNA TGTGCCAGCAGCTTACTCCTAGCGGGGGGGCCCCTCAGAGAGACCCAGTACTTC. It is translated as CASSLLLAGGPLRETQYF.

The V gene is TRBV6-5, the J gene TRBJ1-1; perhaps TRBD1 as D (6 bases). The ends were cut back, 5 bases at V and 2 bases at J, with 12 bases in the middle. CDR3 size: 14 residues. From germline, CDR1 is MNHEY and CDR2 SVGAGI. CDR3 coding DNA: TGTGCCAGCAGTCTAGGGACAAAAAACACTGAAGCTTTCTTT. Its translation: CASSLGTKNTEAFF.

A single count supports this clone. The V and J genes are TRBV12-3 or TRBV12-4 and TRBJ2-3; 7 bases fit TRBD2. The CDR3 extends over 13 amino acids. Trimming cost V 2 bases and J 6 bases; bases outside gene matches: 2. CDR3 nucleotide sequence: TGTGCCAGCAGTTTAATGGGGGGGGATACGCAGTATTTT. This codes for CASSLMGGDTQYF.

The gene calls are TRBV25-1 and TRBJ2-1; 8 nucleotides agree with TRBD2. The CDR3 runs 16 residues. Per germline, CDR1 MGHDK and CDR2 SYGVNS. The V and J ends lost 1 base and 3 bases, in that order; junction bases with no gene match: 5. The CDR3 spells CASSEWKRGFYNEQFF. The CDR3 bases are TGTGCCAGCAGTGAATGGAAGCGGGGGTTCTACAATGAGCAGTTCTTC.

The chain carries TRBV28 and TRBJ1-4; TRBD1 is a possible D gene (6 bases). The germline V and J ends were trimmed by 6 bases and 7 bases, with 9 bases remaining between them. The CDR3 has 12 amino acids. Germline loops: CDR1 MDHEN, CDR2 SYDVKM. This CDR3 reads CASSLTGEKLFF. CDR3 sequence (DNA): TGTGCCAGCAGCTTGACAGGTGAAAAACTGTTTTTT.

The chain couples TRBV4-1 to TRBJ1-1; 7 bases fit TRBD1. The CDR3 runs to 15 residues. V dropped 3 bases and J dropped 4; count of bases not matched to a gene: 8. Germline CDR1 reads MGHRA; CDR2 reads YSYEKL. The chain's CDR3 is CASSHEVTGATEAFF. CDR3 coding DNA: TGCGCCAGCAGCCACGAAGTAACAGGGGCCACTGAAGCTTTCTTT.

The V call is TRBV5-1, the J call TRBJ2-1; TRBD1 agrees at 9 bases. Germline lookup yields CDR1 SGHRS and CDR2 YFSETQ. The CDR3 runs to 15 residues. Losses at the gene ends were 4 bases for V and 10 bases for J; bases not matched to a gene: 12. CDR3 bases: TGCGCCAGCAGCACGGGACAGGGAACGTCGGAGGAGCAGTTCTTC. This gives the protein CASSTGQGTSEEQFF.

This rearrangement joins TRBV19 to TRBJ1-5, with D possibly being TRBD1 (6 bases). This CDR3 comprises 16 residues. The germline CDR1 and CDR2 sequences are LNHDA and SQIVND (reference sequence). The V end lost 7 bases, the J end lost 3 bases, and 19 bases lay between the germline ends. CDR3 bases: TGTGCCAGTATGACGGTTGGGCAGGGGATCAATCAGCCCCAGCATTTT. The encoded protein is CASMTVGQGINQPQHF.

CDR3 DNA sequence: TGTGCCAGCAGCTCCTACAGGGGTTCTAACTATGGCTACACCTTC. Amino acid sequence: CASSSYRGSNYGYTF. V gene TRBV11-1 combines with J gene TRBJ1-2; 7 bases agree with TRBD1. The V gene end was trimmed by 4 bases and the J gene end by 0 bases; junction bases not matched to a gene: 5. The germline gives CDR1 SGHAT, CDR2 FQDESV (reference sequence). This CDR3 contains 15 residues.

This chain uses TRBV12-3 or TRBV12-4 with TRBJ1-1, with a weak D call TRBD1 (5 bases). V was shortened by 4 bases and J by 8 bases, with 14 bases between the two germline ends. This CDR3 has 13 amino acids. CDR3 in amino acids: CASSSKGLSEAFF. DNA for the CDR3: TGTGCCAGCAGTTCGAAGGGACTTTCGGAAGCTTTCTTT.

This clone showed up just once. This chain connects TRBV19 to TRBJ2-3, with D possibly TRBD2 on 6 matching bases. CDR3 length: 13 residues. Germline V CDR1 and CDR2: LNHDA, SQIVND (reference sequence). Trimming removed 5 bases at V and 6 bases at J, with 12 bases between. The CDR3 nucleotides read TGTGCCAGTAGTGTTAGCGGAAGGGATACGCAGTATTTT. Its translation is CASSVSGRDTQYF.

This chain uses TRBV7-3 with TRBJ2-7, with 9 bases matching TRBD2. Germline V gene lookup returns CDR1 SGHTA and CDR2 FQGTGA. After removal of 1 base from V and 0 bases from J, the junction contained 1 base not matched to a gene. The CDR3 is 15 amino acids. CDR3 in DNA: TGTGCCAGCAGCTTAAATAGCGGGGGCTCCTACGAGCAGTACTTC. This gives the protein CASSLNSGGSYEQYF.

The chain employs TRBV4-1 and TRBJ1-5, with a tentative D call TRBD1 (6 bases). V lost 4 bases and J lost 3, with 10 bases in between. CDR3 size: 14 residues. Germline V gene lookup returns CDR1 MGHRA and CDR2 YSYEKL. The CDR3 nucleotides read TGCGCCAGCAGCCCCGACAGGACCAATCAGCCCCAGCATTTT. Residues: CASSPDRTNQPQHF.

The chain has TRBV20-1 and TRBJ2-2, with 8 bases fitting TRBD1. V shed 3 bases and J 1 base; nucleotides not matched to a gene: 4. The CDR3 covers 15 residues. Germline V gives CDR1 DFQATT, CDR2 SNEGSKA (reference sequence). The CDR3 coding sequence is TGCAGTGCTAGTAAAGGGACAGGGAACACCGGGGAGCTGTTTTTT. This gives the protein CSASKGTGNTGELFF.

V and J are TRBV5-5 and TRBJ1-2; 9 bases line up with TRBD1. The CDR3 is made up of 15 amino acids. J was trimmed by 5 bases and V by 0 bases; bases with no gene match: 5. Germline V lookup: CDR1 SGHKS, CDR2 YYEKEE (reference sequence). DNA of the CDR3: TGTGCCAGCAGCTTGGTTGGGACAGGGAAGTATGGCTACACCTTC. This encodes CASSLVGTGKYGYTF. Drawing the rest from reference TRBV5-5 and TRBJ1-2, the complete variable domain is DAGVTQSPTHLIKTRGQQVTLRCSPISGHKSVSWYQQVLGQGPQFIFQYYEKEERGRGNFPDRFSARQFPNYSSELNVNALLLGDSALYLCASSLVGTGKYGYTFGSGTRLTVV.

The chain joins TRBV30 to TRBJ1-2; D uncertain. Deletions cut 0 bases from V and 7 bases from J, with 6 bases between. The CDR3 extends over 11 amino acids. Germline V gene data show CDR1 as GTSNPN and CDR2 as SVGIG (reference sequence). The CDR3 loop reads CAWSVLSGYTF. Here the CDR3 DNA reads TGTGCCTGGAGTGTACTCTCTGGCTACACCTTC.

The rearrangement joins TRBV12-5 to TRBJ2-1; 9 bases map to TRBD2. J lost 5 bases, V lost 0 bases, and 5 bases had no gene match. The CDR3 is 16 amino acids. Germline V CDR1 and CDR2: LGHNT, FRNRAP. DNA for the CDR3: TGTGCTAGTGGTTTGGTAGTGGTAGCGGGGGACAATGAGCAGTTCTTC. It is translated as CASGLVVVAGDNEQFF.

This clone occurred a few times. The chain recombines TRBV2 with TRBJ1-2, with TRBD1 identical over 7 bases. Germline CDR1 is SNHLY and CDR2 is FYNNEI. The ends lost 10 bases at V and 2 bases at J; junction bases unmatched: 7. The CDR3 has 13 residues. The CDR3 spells CATAPGQNYGYTF. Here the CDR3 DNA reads TGTGCCACCGCTCCGGGACAGAACTATGGCTACACCTTC.

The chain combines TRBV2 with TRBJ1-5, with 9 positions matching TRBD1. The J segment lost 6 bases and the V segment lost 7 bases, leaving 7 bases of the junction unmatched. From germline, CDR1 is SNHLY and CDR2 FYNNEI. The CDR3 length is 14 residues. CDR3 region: CASNGQGRGQPQHF. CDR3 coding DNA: TGTGCCAGCAACGGACAGGGGAGGGGTCAGCCCCAGCATTTT.

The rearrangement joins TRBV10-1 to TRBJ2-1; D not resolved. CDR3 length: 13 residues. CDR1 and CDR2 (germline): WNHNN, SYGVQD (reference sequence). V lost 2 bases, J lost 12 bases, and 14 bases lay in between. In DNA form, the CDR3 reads TGCGCCAGCAGTGAGCAAGTCAGGTCCTCGCAGTTCTTC. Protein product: CASSEQVRSSQFF.

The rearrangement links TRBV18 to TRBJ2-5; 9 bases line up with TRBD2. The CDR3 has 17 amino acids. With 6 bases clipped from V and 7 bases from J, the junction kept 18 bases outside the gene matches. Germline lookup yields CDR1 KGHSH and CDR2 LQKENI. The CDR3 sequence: CASSPKSGGPYPGTQYF. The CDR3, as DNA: TGTGCCAGCTCCCCCAAAAGCGGGGGGCCATACCCTGGGACCCAGTACTTC.

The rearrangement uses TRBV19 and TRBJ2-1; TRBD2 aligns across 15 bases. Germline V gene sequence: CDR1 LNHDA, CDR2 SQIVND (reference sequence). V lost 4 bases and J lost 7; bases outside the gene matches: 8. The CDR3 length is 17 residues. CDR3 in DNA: TGTGCCAGTAGTAGCCCCCGGACTAGCGGGGGGGCGAATGAGCAGTTCTTC. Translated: CASSSPRTSGGANEQFF.

The CDR3 region has the DNA TGCGCCAGCAGCCCATTATTGACAGGGGGGAACACTGAAGCTTTCTTT. Protein product: CASSPLLTGGNTEAFF. This sequence joins TRBV5-1 and TRBJ1-1; 9 bases agree with TRBD1. The CDR3 loop spans 16 amino acids. With V trimmed by 4 bases and J by 1 base, 8 bases remained unmatched. The germline V gene encodes CDR1 SGHRS and CDR2 YFSETQ.

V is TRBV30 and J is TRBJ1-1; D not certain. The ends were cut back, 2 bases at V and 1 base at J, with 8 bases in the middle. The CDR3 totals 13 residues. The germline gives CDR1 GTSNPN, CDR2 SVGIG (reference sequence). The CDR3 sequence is CAWSPKRNTEAFF. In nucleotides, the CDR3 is TGTGCCTGGAGTCCGAAGAGGAACACTGAAGCTTTCTTT.

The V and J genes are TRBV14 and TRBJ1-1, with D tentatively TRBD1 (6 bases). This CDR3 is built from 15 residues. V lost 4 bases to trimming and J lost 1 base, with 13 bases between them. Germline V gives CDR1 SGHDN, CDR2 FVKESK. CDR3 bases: TGTGCCAGCAGCCGTCTCGGGACACCGAACACTGAAGCTTTCTTT. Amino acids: CASSRLGTPNTEAFF.

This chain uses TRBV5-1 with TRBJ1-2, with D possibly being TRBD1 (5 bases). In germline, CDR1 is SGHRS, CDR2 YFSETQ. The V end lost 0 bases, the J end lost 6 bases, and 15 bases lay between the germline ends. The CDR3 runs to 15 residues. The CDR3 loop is CASSLVGALRDGYTF. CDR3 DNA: TGCGCCAGCAGCTTGGTAGGGGCTCTTAGGGATGGCTACACCTTC.